Listed here are 18 T cell receptor beta chains from one sample, sequenced in a study of regulatory and conventional T cells in RAG deficiency. Some clones are missing from TCRdb's copy, which holds only in-frame ones; the method was immunoSEQ multiplex PCR. In the table there are 10,000 or so clones, approximately 94% of which are singletons. Regulatory T cells were sorted from blood as CD4+ CD25-high CD127-low cells. The sample was also linked to a second study, of regulatory T cells. That publication notes: Amplification used 52 TRBV primers and 13 TRBJ primers.

Sample: CD127- CD25+ CD4+ Tregs sorted from blood. These receptors came from a human donor in good health.

V and J are TRBV9 and TRBJ2-3; TRBD2 aligns across 14 bases. Germline V gene data show CDR1 as SGDLS and CDR2 as YYNGEE. Losses at the gene ends were 3 bases for V and 2 bases for J; bases not matched to a gene: 2. The CDR3 runs 16 residues. CDR3 region: CASSATSGGATDTQYF. CDR3 bases: TGTGCCAGCAGCGCGACTAGCGGGGGGGCCACAGATACGCAGTATTTT.

The J gene is TRBJ2-6, the V gene TRBV25-1, with 9 bases aligning to TRBD1. V was clipped by 6 bases and J by 4 bases; unmatched bases: 4. The germline V gene has CDR1 MGHDK and CDR2 SYGVNS. The CDR3 spans 15 residues. The CDR3 sequence: CASSTGGAGANVLTF. The CDR3, as DNA: TGTGCCAGCAGCACAGGGGGCGCAGGGGCCAACGTCCTGACTTTC.

The chain employs TRBV7-9 and TRBJ2-5; TRBD2 agrees at 8 bases. The end of the DNA aligns better with TRBJ2-7, so the J call may be wrong. The germline V gene encodes CDR1 SEHNR and CDR2 FQNEAQ (reference sequence). The CDR3 loop spans 13 amino acids. For the CDR3, the DNA is TGTGCCAGCACCCCAGTAGCGGGGACCGAGCAGTACTTC. Translation gives CASTPVAGTEQYF.

This chain joins TRBV27 and TRBJ1-3; TRBD1 matches 7 bases. The length of the CDR3 is 14 residues. The ends lost 6 bases at V and 2 bases at J; junction bases unmatched: 4. Looked up from germline, CDR1 is MNHEY and CDR2 is SMNVEV (reference sequence). CDR3 sequence (DNA): TGTGCCAGCAGCCTCAGGGGGGCTGGAAACACCATATATTTT. It encodes CASSLRGAGNTIYF.

CDR3 coding DNA: TGTGCCAGTAGTATCCCTCGACAGGTAACCGGGGAGCTGTTTTTT. This codes for CASSIPRQVTGELFF. The genes are TRBV19 and TRBJ2-2; TRBD1 is a possible D gene (6 bases). Germline values: CDR1 LNHDA, CDR2 SQIVND (reference sequence). The V end lost 3 bases, the J end lost 5 bases, and 13 bases lay between the germline ends. The CDR3 sequence is 15 residues long.

The J gene is TRBJ1-2, the V gene TRBV5-1, with D perhaps matching TRBD1 (5 bases). The CDR3 spans 12 residues. Trimming removed 5 bases from V and 7 bases from J, with 12 bases in between. Germline V gene data show CDR1 as SGHRS and CDR2 as YFSETQ. CDR3 sequence: CASSTGERGYTF. As DNA, the CDR3 is TGCGCCAGCAGTACGGGGGAGCGTGGCTACACCTTC.

This chain connects TRBV10-3 to TRBJ1-1; 8 bases are a match to TRBD1. CDR3 size: 16 residues. V gave up 6 bases and J gave up 0 bases; unmatched junction bases: 9. Germline CDR1 reads ENHRY; CDR2 reads SYGVKD. The CDR3: CAISDRGPDMNTEAFF. For the CDR3, the DNA is TGTGCCATCAGCGACAGGGGTCCCGATATGAACACTGAAGCTTTCTTT.

The rearrangement uses TRBV2 and TRBJ2-1, with a possible D match to TRBD2 (6 bases). V was pared by 7 bases and J by 0 bases, with 13 bases between. The germline V gene has CDR1 SNHLY and CDR2 FYNNEI. The CDR3 consists of 15 residues. CDR3: CASTALAVSYNEQFF. The CDR3 DNA reads as TGTGCCAGCACGGCGTTAGCGGTCTCCTACAATGAGCAGTTCTTC.

The chain recombines TRBV7-2 with TRBJ1-2; 10 positions agree with TRBD1. Germline-derived CDR1 and CDR2 are SGHTA and FQGNSA. The length of the CDR3 is 14 residues. J gave up 8 bases and V 1 base, and 4 bases lay outside the gene matches. The CDR3 spells CASSLVGQGKGYTF. CDR3 DNA sequence: TGTGCCAGCAGCTTAGTGGGACAGGGGAAAGGCTACACCTTC.

The chain couples TRBV2 to TRBJ1-1; 7 bases line up with TRBD1. The V gene's germline CDR1 is SNHLY and CDR2 FYNNEI. The length of the CDR3 is 14 residues. The junction had 9 bases not matched to a gene; V was cut back by 5 bases and J by 6 bases. The CDR3 region is CASSPGQPRAEAFF. CDR3 DNA: TGTGCCAGCAGTCCGGGACAGCCTCGCGCTGAAGCTTTCTTT. The entire variable domain, with the rest obtained from reference TRBV2 and TRBJ1-1, is as follows: EPEVTQTPSHQVTQMGQEVILRCVPISNHLYFYWYRQILGQKVEFLVSFYNNEISEKSEIFDDQFSVERPDGSNFTLKIRSTKLEDSAMYFCASSPGQPRAEAFFGQGTRLTVV.

The rearrangement links TRBV29-1 to TRBJ1-2; weak D call: TRBD1 (6 bases). The CDR3 loop spans 13 amino acids. In germline, CDR1 is SQVTM, CDR2 ANQGSEA. The V and J ends lost 4 bases and 4 bases respectively, with 13 bases between them. CDR3 region: CSVGAGASYGYTF. CDR3 nucleotides: TGCAGCGTTGGCGCGGGGGCCTCCTATGGCTACACCTTC.

The chain employs TRBV5-1 and TRBJ1-1; no firm D call. From germline, CDR1 is SGHRS and CDR2 YFSETQ. V was shortened by 7 bases and J by 1 base, with 20 bases between the two germline ends. The length of the CDR3 is 16 residues. The CDR3 region has the DNA TGCGCCAGCGGTATGGGGTCTAGCATAAGGAACACTGAAGCTTTCTTT. Its translation is CASGMGSSIRNTEAFF. The full variable domain, completed using reference TRBV5-1 and TRBJ1-1, is KAGVTQTPRYLIKTRGQQVTLSCSPISGHRSVSWYQQTPGQGLQFLFEYFSETQRNKGNFPGRFSGRQFSNSRSEMNVSTLELGDSALYLCASGMGSSIRNTEAFFGQGTRLTVV.

This clone was seen a single time. The chain employs TRBV18 and TRBJ2-5, with 9 bases fitting TRBD1. The J segment lost 4 bases and the V segment lost 3 bases, leaving 6 bases of the junction unmatched. There are 15 residues in the CDR3. CDR1 is KGHSH and CDR2 is LQKENI in the germline V gene. The CDR3 here is CASSPGTGLVETQYF. The DNA for the CDR3 is TGTGCCAGCTCACCCGGGACAGGGTTGGTAGAGACCCAGTACTTC.

This sequence joins TRBV11-2 and TRBJ1-4; D is possibly TRBD1 (5 bases). CDR3 length: 17 residues. The V end was cut by 2 bases, the J end by 4 bases, with 17 bases between. Germline loops: CDR1 SGHAT, CDR2 FQNNGV. The CDR3 sequence: CASSLMGGAVNNEKLFF. CDR3 bases: TGTGCCAGCAGCTTAATGGGGGGAGCCGTAAATAATGAAAAACTGTTTTTT.

In this sample, this clone turned up once. The chain uses TRBV19 and TRBJ2-5; 9 bases fit TRBD1. Trimming at V came to 3 bases and at J to 3 bases, leaving 5 bases not matched to a gene. CDR1 and CDR2 from the germline V gene are LNHDA and SQIVND (reference sequence). The CDR3 is 15 amino acids. CDR3 residues: CASSIPGTGKETQYF. CDR3 coding DNA: TGTGCCAGTAGTATTCCGGGGACAGGGAAAGAGACCCAGTACTTC.

About this clone itself: One junction end disagrees with the germline gene, perhaps due to a read error. The V gene is TRBV11-2, the J gene TRBJ2-3; possible D gene TRBD1, 6 bases. The CDR3 has 17 amino acids. Germline V gives CDR1 SGHAT, CDR2 FQNNGV. The CDR3 loop is CASSSWGRGLGTDTQYF. DNA for the CDR3: TGTGCCAGCAGCTCCTGGGGCAGGGGATTAGGCACCGATACGCAGTATTTT.

The chain is built from TRBV2 and TRBJ1-4, with 11 positions matching TRBD1. V gave up 6 bases and J gave up 7 bases; unmatched junction bases: 7. CDR1 and CDR2 (germline): SNHLY, FYNNEI. The length of the CDR3 is 15 residues. This chain's CDR3 is CASRASGTGGEKLFF. DNA of the CDR3: TGTGCCAGCAGGGCCTCCGGGACAGGGGGTGAAAAACTGTTTTTT. The variable domain in full, with the rest retrieved from reference TRBV2 and TRBJ1-4, is EPEVTQTPSHQVTQMGQEVILRCVPISNHLYFYWYRQILGQKVEFLVSFYNNEISEKSEIFDDQFSVERPDGSNFTLKIRSTKLEDSAMYFCASRASGTGGEKLFFGSGTQLSVL.

The chain uses TRBV5-1 and TRBJ2-7; maybe TRBD1 (5 bases). The CDR3 is made up of 12 amino acids. V lost 3 bases and J lost 4, with 8 bases in between. Germline V gene data show CDR1 as SGHRS and CDR2 as YFSETQ. The CDR3 bases are TGCGCCAGCAGCTCGACAGTTTACGAGCAGTACTTC. Translated, it gives CASSSTVYEQYF.